This TCR beta chain appears in the sequencing data of a study of shared clonotypes between healthy human individuals (dated by TCRdb to the early 2020s). In the study overall: The cohort included three men and two women between 18 and 49 years of age. For each donor, CD4 naive and CD4 memory were each given three plates, CD8 naive was given two plates, and CD8 memory was given one plate. The study deeply sequenced blood TCR repertoires of five healthy adults to estimate repertoire size and the extent of clonotype sharing between individuals. Libraries were prepared and TCR repertoires were sequenced by different laboratories using diverse techniques, in order to increase sequencing depth and limit assay-specific biases. Each donor's leukapheresis produced roughly between roughly 0.94 and 9.5 billion PBMCs.

Using the deep immunoSEQ assay, multiplex PCR amplified TCR CDR3 regions from genomic DNA. Extracted genomic DNA from each cell subset was distributed evenly across all wells of several immunoSEQ 96-well plates, and each plate was treated as a replicate. For sorted subsets, about 0.2 ug genomic DNA, equal to 30,000 to 35,000 T cell genomes, was loaded into each replicate PCR. The purified libraries were quantified using a Qubit 3.0 fluorometer, sized with a Bioanalyzer 2100, and then quantified again using the KAPA Library Quantification kit. Every immunoSEQ 96-well plate was sequenced on a separate single-read 150-cycle Illumina NextSeq 550 flow cell. Per the authors' processing: The immunoSEQ output contained only junctional sequences without quality scores, so filtering could not match that applied to full-length reads. To assign V/J genes and CDR3, sequences were annotated against IMGT germline references using PyIR, a Python wrapper for IgBLAST v1.9. Reads with weak V/J assignments (E-value above 1e-6), missing CDR3, stop codons, out-of-frame junctions, or ambiguous translated residues were removed. V3J clonotypes were defined by identical inferred V gene, J gene, and CDR3 amino acid sequence. To compute the percentage overlap between repertoires, the number of shared unique clonotypes was divided by the size of the smaller repertoire. Three approaches were used to assess repertoire richness: RTK rarefaction, the Chao1 estimator, and Recon v2.1 estimates of unobserved clonotypes. For all TCRbeta clonotypes obtained by the gDNA method from a handful of donors, generation probabilities were computed with OLGA. The table was pulled from immuneACCESS by TCRdb, which kept in-frame rearrangements only. Such tables lose some clones; where checked, under half of the loss comes from unresolved V genes, and the rest has no known cause. V and J calls and clone size are copied from that table; D and trimming were computed from the DNA. A total of fewer than 850,000 clones appear in this sample, approximately 79% of them only once. 1.8% of the sample is in the top ten clones.

Donors were healthy HIV-negative adults with no recently reported acute infections or vaccinations. All donors were Caucasian adults living in Nashville, Tennessee, USA. CD4+ T cells were enriched by magnetic negative selection, after which naive cells were positively selected on CD45RA and the negative fraction was taken as the memory subset. After blood collection by leukapheresis, PBMCs were isolated using Ficoll-Histopaque density gradient centrifugation and then cryopreserved in the vapor phase of liquid nitrogen. Purity and quantity of every magnetically sorted T cell population were checked by analytical flow cytometry. Genomic DNA was isolated from each sorted fraction and quantified by UV absorbance on a Nanodrop 2000c. V sheds 3 bases and J sheds 8 bases, leaving 16 bases between their ends. Inclusive of the bounding cysteine and phenylalanine, the CDR3 is 14 residues long. Kept here is only the CDR3 DNA, which spans 42 bases and is read in frame from base 1. CDR1 MGHDK and CDR2 SYGVNS are derived from the germline V gene.

As regards this clone: There is no known antigen for this receptor. Nothing much larger sits one base from this clone, and base qualities are not available.

Study-level results and caveats: Naive subsets generally had larger estimated clonotype richness than memory subsets did. Based on pairwise subsampling, the degree of clonotype sharing among donors was expected to be affected by sequencing depth. Sampling was limited to blood, and TCR repertoires in tissue likely differ from TCR repertoires in blood. The genetic and exposure-history diversity represented was limited by the small number of donors. About 5% of naive CD4, 3.5% of naive CD8, around 2.3% of memory CD4, and roughly 0.4% of memory CD8 clonotypes were shared across several donors. Even with the large sequencing depth, rarefaction of the sorted-subset datasets indicated that sequencing was incomplete. Compared with non-shared clonotypes, clonotypes shared by all four sorted-subset donors had higher generation probabilities.

Sequenced input: memory CD4+ T cells sorted from blood. What the cell subset or site label conveys for this sample: CD45RA-negative fraction. The receptor comes from a woman in her twenties or thirties in good health. Recombination linked TRBV25-1 to TRBJ1-2; a tentative D call is TRBD1 (5 bases match). The CDR3 protein sequence reads: CASSEAGTVRGYTF. The sequenced DNA: TGTGCCAGCAGTGAGGCTGGGACCGTACGGGGCTACACCTTC.